This T cell receptor (beta chain) was observed in a study of blood T cells in healthy people across ages. Study-wide findings and caveats: Researchers said unsorted PBMCs prevented a conclusive naive versus antigen-experienced comparison.

The CDR3 is made up of 15 amino acids. V lost 5 bases and J 7 bases, leaving 21 bases between the germline ends. A second PCR, run for about 7 to 12 cycles, used a sample-barcoded 5' primer plus a J-beta primer mix. The template-switch adaptor was a 5' adaptor with 12 random nucleotides. It tagged each cDNA molecule. TCRdb re-derived calls from the 5' RACE reads in MiXCR, one entry per CDR3 protein. The sample consists of about 780,000 distinct CDR3 sequences, roughly 46% of them appearing once. This clonotype has just a few counts. Its antigen is undetermined. This clone may be a read error of a much larger clone one base away.

The source of this sequence is a man of 80 years or more in good health. This rearrangement joins TRBV12-3 or TRBV12-4 to TRBJ2-7, with D possibly being TRBD1 (5 bases). Sequenced sample: blood. The chain's CDR3 is CASSTQWGSYNEQYF. The CDR3 coding sequence is TGTGCCAGCAGTACCCAATGGGGCAGCTACAATGAGCAGTACTTC.